Listed here are 9 T cell receptor beta chains from one sample, sequenced in a study of PD-1 blockade in classical Hodgkin lymphoma. Sequencing used immunoSEQ multiplex PCR; TCRdb keeps in-frame clones, though not all of them. The sample consists of about 110,000 clones, about nine tenths of them appearing once. There was relapse after autologous stem cell transplantation in every patient, and there was variation in brentuximab vedotin exposure. The sample here was peripheral blood mononuclear cells (PBMCs), taken before the second cycle of nivolumab. These TCRs come from a human donor with classical Hodgkin lymphoma.

This chain connects TRBV7-2 to TRBJ2-3; D gene unclear. Trimming stripped 6 bases from V and 4 bases from J, with 5 bases between. Germline V gene data show CDR1 as SGHTA and CDR2 as FQGNSA. The CDR3 has 11 amino acids. CDR3 DNA sequence: TGTGCCAGCAGTTTCGCAGATACGCAGTATTTT. Its protein is CASSFADTQYF.

CDR3 sequence (DNA): TGTGCCTGGGACCCTGGACTAGCGGGAGCCTACGAGCAGTACTTC. Translating it yields CAWDPGLAGAYEQYF. The chain carries TRBV30 and TRBJ2-7; TRBD2 aligns across 13 bases. V shed 5 bases, J shed 2 bases, and the junction held 6 bases outside the gene matches. CDR3 size: 15 residues. CDR1 and CDR2 (germline): GTSNPN, SVGIG (reference sequence).

CDR3 region: CASSRRSSYNEQFF. The CDR3 DNA reads TGTGCCAGTAGTAGGCGGAGCTCCTACAATGAGCAGTTCTTC. V and J are TRBV19 and TRBJ2-1; no clear D. The CDR3 sequence is 14 residues long. The V gene lost 4 bases and the J gene lost 0 bases, with 7 bases spanning the gap. From germline, CDR1 is LNHDA and CDR2 SQIVND (reference sequence).

The chain links TRBV7-8 to TRBJ1-1; a possible D gene is TRBD1 (6 bases). V lost 0 bases, J lost 4 bases, and 15 bases lay in between. This CDR3 region has 16 residues. Per germline, CDR1 SGHVS and CDR2 FQNEAQ. CDR3 bases: TGTGCCAGCAGCTTAGCGGGGAGGGGGAGGATCACTGAAGCTTTCTTT. It is translated as CASSLAGRGRITEAFF. Full variable domain (missing parts from reference TRBV7-8 and TRBJ1-1): GAGVSQSPRYKVAKRGQDVALRCDPISGHVSLFWYQQALGQGPEFLTYFQNEAQLDKSGLPSDRFFAERPEGSVSTLKIQRTQQEDSAVYLCASSLAGRGRITEAFFGQGTRLTVV.

The count of this clone is one. The CDR3 coding sequence is TGTGCCAGCAGACTACAAGCGTCGGAGGTTTCGAACACTGAAGCTTTCTTT. As protein: CASRLQASEVSNTEAFF. This chain links TRBV7-9 with TRBJ1-1; D gene uncertain. Trimming left V 6 bases short and J 1 base short, with 21 bases between. The CDR3 totals 17 residues. Germline V gives CDR1 SEHNR, CDR2 FQNEAQ (reference sequence).

This sequence joins TRBV10-1 and TRBJ2-5; 7 bases agree with TRBD1. V was clipped by 6 bases and J by 4 bases; unmatched bases: 5. Germline-derived CDR1 and CDR2 are WNHNN and SYGVQD (reference sequence). This CDR3 has 13 residues. The CDR3 sequence: CASSRTGVETQYF. CDR3 in DNA: TGCGCCAGCAGCAGAACAGGGGTAGAGACCCAGTACTTC.

V and J are TRBV6-1 and TRBJ1-2, with TRBD1 identical over 8 bases. This CDR3 is built from 11 residues. Germline-derived CDR1 and CDR2 are MNHNS and SASEGT. CDR3 sequence (DNA): TGTGCTTTACGGACAGGGATTGGCTACACCTTC. The encoded protein is CALRTGIGYTF.

The chain is built from TRBV21-1 and TRBJ2-7; the DNA was not used to check the table's D call, TRBD1. TRBV21-1 is described as a pseudogene. The CDR3 runs to 13 residues. CDR3 DNA: TGTGCCAGCAGCAAAGTGATCGCAGACGAGCAGTACTTC. This codes for CASSKVIADEQYF.

The chain joins TRBV7-9 to TRBJ1-2; TRBD1 is a possible D gene (5 bases). CDR1 is SEHNR and CDR2 is FQNEAQ in the germline V gene (reference sequence). This CDR3 region has 15 residues. V shed 8 bases and J shed 0 bases, with 16 bases lying between them. CDR3 region: CASARGSLANYGYTF. The CDR3 nucleotides read TGTGCCAGCGCAAGGGGCTCCCTAGCTAACTATGGCTACACCTTC.